The 17 T cell receptor beta chains listed next were all sequenced from one sample in a study of T cell repertoires in cytomegalovirus infection. Antigen specificity for these receptors is unknown. TCRdb re-called the reads with MiXCR, one entry per CDR3 protein. The table lists about 740,000 distinct CDR3 sequences, about 30% of them singletons. The sample consisted of cultured PBMCs, taken from culture after CMV antigen stimulation. These receptors all stem from a human donor in good health (CMV status not recorded). Some clones in this sample may be carry-over from other donors' samples.

In its sample, this clonotype was seen a few times. The chain recombines TRBV4-3 with TRBJ2-1; D possibly corresponds to TRBD1 (5 bases). Trimming removed 2 bases at V and 0 bases at J, with 8 bases between. The CDR3 loop spans 15 amino acids. The germline gives CDR1 LGHNA, CDR2 YSLEER. DNA of the CDR3: TGCGCCAGCAGCCAAACAGGCAACTCCTACAATGAGCAGTTCTTC. It encodes CASSQTGNSYNEQFF.

This clonotype showed up just a few times. Here the CDR3 reads CASSPRRPIQPQHF. The CDR3, as DNA: TGTGCCAGCAGCCCTCGGCGTCCCATTCAGCCCCAGCATTTT. The chain links TRBV28 to TRBJ1-5; D unclear. The CDR3 extends over 14 amino acids. Trimming cost V 6 bases and J 6 bases, with 15 bases left between them. CDR1 and CDR2 (germline): MDHEN, SYDVKM.

There are many counts of this clonotype. As DNA, the CDR3 is TGTGCCAGCAGCCCGGGACTAGCGGGATCCTCCTACGAGCAGTACTTC. As protein: CASSPGLAGSSYEQYF. The rearrangement links TRBV7-2 to TRBJ2-7; 13 nucleotides align to TRBD2. The V segment lost 5 bases and the J segment 0 bases; nucleotides outside the gene matches: 4. Germline lookup yields CDR1 SGHTA and CDR2 FQGNSA. This CDR3 comprises 16 residues.

There are a few counts of this clonotype. V is TRBV6-1 and J is TRBJ1-2; D is perhaps TRBD1 (6 bases). Germline CDR1 and CDR2: MNHNS and SASEGT. The CDR3 length is 14 residues. Between the trimmed V and J ends, which lost 5 bases and 6 bases, there was a span of 16 bases. DNA for the CDR3: TGTGCCAGCAGTAGGGGGGGCGCGGATGATGGCTACACCTTC. Translation gives CASSRGGADDGYTF.

The V gene is TRBV12-3 or TRBV12-4, the J gene TRBJ2-3, with D maybe TRBD1 (6 bases). V lost 2 bases to trimming and J lost 4 bases, with 13 bases between them. The length of the CDR3 is 15 residues. The DNA of the CDR3 is TGTGCCAGCAGTTTATACCCAGGGGTCGCAGATACGCAGTATTTT. Amino acids: CASSLYPGVADTQYF.

The CDR3 sequence is CAISEPGAGDGEQFF. CDR3 DNA: TGTGCCATCAGTGAGCCGGGAGCCGGGGACGGAGAGCAGTTCTTC. This sequence joins TRBV10-3 and TRBJ2-1, with D tentatively TRBD2 (6 bases). V was clipped by 2 bases and J by 10 bases, with 18 bases between them. In germline, CDR1 is ENHRY, CDR2 SYGVKD. The CDR3 covers 15 residues.

The V gene is TRBV19, the J gene TRBJ1-1; TRBD1 might be the D (5 bases). The CDR3 consists of 13 residues. Germline CDR1 LNHDA, CDR2 SQIVND (reference sequence). Between the trimmed V and J ends, which lost 4 bases and 4 bases, there was a span of 10 bases. The CDR3 sequence: CASSTWGSTEAFF. DNA of the CDR3: TGTGCCAGTAGTACGTGGGGGAGCACTGAAGCTTTCTTT.

The chain carries TRBV6-5 and TRBJ2-1; the match to TRBD2 covers 8 bases. There are 16 residues in the CDR3. Germline loops: CDR1 MNHEY, CDR2 SVGAGI. Trimming removed 6 bases from V and 2 bases from J; junction bases left unmatched: 9. The CDR3 protein is CASRPFLAGPYNEQFF. CDR3 in DNA: TGTGCCAGCAGGCCTTTTCTAGCGGGCCCCTACAATGAGCAGTTCTTC.

The chain uses TRBV11-2 and TRBJ1-6, with a weak D call TRBD1 (5 bases). The CDR3 loop spans 17 amino acids. With 0 bases removed from V and 2 bases from J, the gap between germline ends came to 11 bases. Germline CDR1 SGHAT, CDR2 FQNNGV. The CDR3 is CASSLDPGQTYNSPLHF. The DNA for the CDR3 is TGTGCCAGCAGCTTAGACCCGGGGCAGACCTATAATTCACCCCTCCACTTT.

This clonotype was observed many times. The chain combines TRBV7-6 with TRBJ2-1; D is undetermined. The CDR3 contains 13 residues. Per germline, CDR1 SGHVS and CDR2 FNYEAQ. Trimming took off 1 base at V and 2 bases at J, with 3 bases between the two ends. CDR3 sequence reads: CASSLEAYNEQFF. The CDR3 region has the DNA TGTGCCAGCAGCTTAGAGGCCTACAATGAGCAGTTCTTC.

This chain uses TRBV6-5 with TRBJ2-3, with D perhaps matching TRBD2 (5 bases). The V gene's germline CDR1 is MNHEY and CDR2 SVGAGI. The CDR3 runs to 12 residues. V lost 5 bases, J lost 7 bases, and 10 bases lay in between. The CDR3 protein is CASSPSGYTQYF. The DNA of the CDR3 is TGTGCCAGCAGTCCCTCGGGGTATACGCAGTATTTT.

V gene TRBV6-6 combines with J gene TRBJ2-1; unclear D gene. Per the germline V gene, CDR1 is MNHNY and CDR2 is SVGAGI (reference sequence). The V end lost 7 bases, the J end lost 0 bases, and 13 bases lay between the germline ends. This CDR3 is built from 15 residues. As DNA, the CDR3 is TGTGCCAGCATGGAATCACCGAGCTCCTACAATGAGCAGTTCTTC. It translates to CASMESPSSYNEQFF.

CDR3 region: CASSAPLGTGGLGYTF. Here the CDR3 DNA reads TGTGCCAGCAGTGCCCCCCTTGGGACAGGGGGCCTTGGCTACACCTTC. V is TRBV12-3 or TRBV12-4 and J is TRBJ1-2; 12 nucleotides agree with TRBD1. The CDR3 runs to 16 residues. The trim removed 5 bases at V and 7 bases at J, leaving 11 bases unmatched.

In this sample, this clonotype turned up once. The chain employs TRBV20-1 and TRBJ2-3; TRBD2 is a possible D gene (6 bases). Per the germline V gene, CDR1 is DFQATT and CDR2 is SNEGSKA (reference sequence). The CDR3 contains 12 residues. Trimming removed 2 bases at V and 6 bases at J, with 9 bases between. The CDR3, as DNA: TGCAGTGCTAGACTAGCGTCGGATACGCAGTATTTT. Protein product: CSARLASDTQYF.

V is TRBV12-3 or TRBV12-4 and J is TRBJ2-5; 12 nucleotides match TRBD2. There are 18 residues in the CDR3. V trimming: 3 bases; J trimming: 5 bases; junction bases outside the gene matches: 13. CDR3 loop: CASSFRWTSGNKKETQYF. In nucleotides, the CDR3 is TGTGCCAGCAGTTTTCGGTGGACTAGCGGGAACAAGAAGGAGACCCAGTACTTC.

J is TRBJ1-4 and V is TRBV7-6; D might be TRBD1 (5 bases). Trimming cost V 1 base and J 0 bases, with 15 bases left between them. Germline loops: CDR1 SGHVS, CDR2 FNYEAQ. CDR3 size: 18 residues. CDR3 nucleotides: TGTGCCAGCAGCTTAGGGACCCTTGGGGCTGCAACTAATGAAAAACTGTTTTTT. It is translated as CASSLGTLGAATNEKLFF.

V gene TRBV6-5 combines with J gene TRBJ2-7; TRBD2 agrees at 8 bases. This CDR3 contains 15 residues. Germline CDR1 is MNHEY and CDR2 is SVGAGI. V was pared by 3 bases and J by 0 bases, with 4 bases of the junction left unmatched. CDR3 in DNA: TGTGCCAGCAGTTATACTAGCGGACTCTCCTACGAGCAGTACTTC. Its protein product is CASSYTSGLSYEQYF.